The text below deals with one TCR beta chain. The data are from a study of blood T cell repertoires in COVID-19. This table comes from immunoSEQ multiplex PCR, and its TCRdb copy is limited to in-frame clones, with some not included. The data show approximately 290,000 clones, with 70% to 90% seen just once and roughly 4% held by the top ten. The CDR3 runs 14 residues. Germline values: CDR1 LGHDT, CDR2 YNNKEL (reference sequence). Trimming removed 6 bases from V and 4 bases from J; junction bases left unmatched: 8. Recovery among Cohort 3 donors was established by two negative PCRs, clearance, or symptom resolution.

The TCR originated in a woman aged 30 to 39 who had recovered from COVID-19. Sequencing used PBMCs or T cells enriched from blood (not recorded which). The rearrangement joins TRBV3-1 (or the pseudogene TRBV3-2) to TRBJ1-1; TRBD1 matches 7 bases. CDR3 in DNA: TGTGCCAGCAGTCTAACAGGGGCCGGCACTGAAGCTTTCTTT. Residues: CASSLTGAGTEAFF.